The rows below give T cell receptor beta chains drawn from one sample of a study of blood T cells in healthy people across ages. One entry per CDR3 protein results from TCRdb running MiXCR on the 5' RACE reads. This repertoire shows about 1.1 million distinct CDR3 sequences, 35% to 40% found once; its top ten account for around 13%. Sequencing was done on a sample of blood. These receptors were taken from a man aged 18 to 29 in good health. Both conserved end residues are part of each CDR3. Each record gives: D gene, CDR3 length, V gene, J gene, clone size, CDR3 protein, CDR3 DNA. The D gene is left open where the match is weak. Not every row has a clone size; where given, it reads once, few, many or a size class.

d_gene: .
len: 16
v_gene: TRBV7-2
j_gene: TRBJ1-2
abundance: .
CDR3aa: CASSLWLGASTYGYTF
CDR3nt: TGTGCCAGCAGCTTATGGTTAGGGGCCAGCACATATGGCTACACCTTC

d_gene: .
len: 13
v_gene: TRBV4-2
j_gene: TRBJ1-4
abundance: many
CDR3aa: CASSLRINEKLFF
CDR3nt: TGTGCCAGCAGCCTGAGGATCAATGAAAAACTGTTTTTT

d_gene: .
len: 14
v_gene: TRBV7-9
j_gene: TRBJ2-1
abundance: .
CDR3aa: CASSSRGLNNEQFF
CDR3nt: TGTGCCAGCAGCTCCAGAGGACTAAACAATGAGCAGTTCTTC

d_gene: .
len: 14
v_gene: TRBV12-3/TRBV12-4
j_gene: TRBJ2-5
abundance: .
CDR3aa: CASSQGLGQETQYF
CDR3nt: TGTGCCAGCAGCCAAGGGTTGGGACAAGAGACCCAGTACTTC

d_gene: .
len: 13
v_gene: TRBV5-1
j_gene: TRBJ1-1
abundance: .
CDR3aa: CASSLEAITEAFF
CDR3nt: TGCGCCAGCAGCTTGGAGGCGATCACTGAAGCTTTCTTT

d_gene: .
len: 13
v_gene: TRBV12-3/TRBV12-4
j_gene: TRBJ2-3
abundance: many
CDR3aa: CASSLMGTDTQYF
CDR3nt: TGTGCCAGCAGCCTTATGGGCACAGATACGCAGTATTTT

d_gene: .
len: 13
v_gene: TRBV19
j_gene: TRBJ2-3
abundance: .
CDR3aa: CASSILSADTQYF
CDR3nt: TGTGCCAGTAGTATCCTTAGCGCAGATACGCAGTATTTT

d_gene: .
len: 14
v_gene: TRBV12-5
j_gene: TRBJ1-2
abundance: few
CDR3aa: CASGLVGGIGGYTF
CDR3nt: TGTGCTAGTGGTTTGGTTGGCGGTATTGGTGGCTACACCTTC

d_gene: .
len: 16
v_gene: TRBV21-1
j_gene: TRBJ2-2
abundance: .
CDR3aa: CASSPIGRNRDGELFF
CDR3nt: TGTGCCAGCAGCCCAATAGGAAGGAACCGGGACGGGGAGCTGTTTTTT

d_gene: TRBD2
len: 15
v_gene: TRBV3-1
j_gene: TRBJ2-5
abundance: .
CDR3aa: CASSRAGGLQETQYF
CDR3nt: TGTGCCAGCAGTCGGGCGGGGGGTCTCCAAGAGACCCAGTACTTC

d_gene: .
len: 16
v_gene: TRBV21-1
j_gene: TRBJ1-1
abundance: .
CDR3aa: CASTCTGADGNTEAFF
CDR3nt: TGTGCCAGCACCTGCACAGGGGCGGATGGGAACACTGAAGCTTTCTTT

d_gene: .
len: 16
v_gene: TRBV5-6
j_gene: TRBJ2-7
abundance: .
CDR3aa: CASSWNLGRATYEQYF
CDR3nt: TGTGCCAGCAGCTGGAATTTGGGACGGGCAACCTACGAGCAGTACTTC

d_gene: TRBD1
len: 16
v_gene: TRBV7-9
j_gene: TRBJ1-6
abundance: .
CDR3aa: CASSFGTGVTDSPLHF
CDR3nt: TGTGCCAGCAGCTTCGGGACAGGTGTCACGGATTCACCCCTCCACTTT

d_gene: .
len: 14
v_gene: TRBV10-3
j_gene: TRBJ2-3
abundance: .
CDR3aa: CAISEPRTTDTQYF
CDR3nt: TGTGCCATCAGTGAGCCTAGAACCACAGATACGCAGTATTTT

d_gene: TRBD1
len: 16
v_gene: TRBV12-3/TRBV12-4
j_gene: TRBJ1-2
abundance: .
CDR3aa: CASSLTRDRGRGFYTF
CDR3nt: TGTGCCAGCAGCCTCACCCGGGACAGGGGCCGGGGGTTCTACACCTTC

d_gene: .
len: 13
v_gene: TRBV7-9
j_gene: TRBJ2-1
abundance: few
CDR3aa: CASSAQPRVEQFF
CDR3nt: TGTGCCAGCAGCGCACAACCCAGGGTTGAGCAGTTCTTC

d_gene: .
len: 14
v_gene: TRBV28
j_gene: TRBJ1-5
abundance: few
CDR3aa: CASSLRSENQPQHF
CDR3nt: TGTGCCAGCAGTTTACGATCAGAAAATCAGCCCCAGCATTTT

d_gene: TRBD1
len: 16
v_gene: TRBV4-1
j_gene: TRBJ1-2
abundance: .
CDR3aa: CASSRPGQGIRDGYTF
CDR3nt: TGCGCCAGCAGCCGCCCGGGACAGGGGATTCGGGATGGCTACACCTTC

d_gene: .
len: 14
v_gene: TRBV20-1
j_gene: TRBJ1-5
abundance: .
CDR3aa: CSARDTYSNQPQHF
CDR3nt: TGCAGTGCTAGGGACACATATAGCAATCAGCCCCAGCATTTT

d_gene: .
len: 13
v_gene: TRBV6-2/TRBV6-3
j_gene: TRBJ2-7
abundance: .
CDR3aa: CASSGHFSYEQYF
CDR3nt: TGTGCCAGCAGTGGACACTTCTCCTACGAGCAGTACTTC

d_gene: .
len: 13
v_gene: TRBV24-1
j_gene: TRBJ1-1
abundance: few
CDR3aa: CATSGTDTTEAFF
CDR3nt: TGTGCCACCAGTGGGACAGACACAACTGAAGCTTTCTTT

d_gene: .
len: 13
v_gene: TRBV12-3/TRBV12-4
j_gene: TRBJ2-4
abundance: few
CDR3aa: CASSLNPENIQYF
CDR3nt: TGTGCCAGCAGTTTAAACCCAGAAAACATTCAGTACTTC

d_gene: .
len: 13
v_gene: TRBV4-3
j_gene: TRBJ1-1
abundance: few
CDR3aa: CASSQERETEAFF
CDR3nt: TGCGCCAGCAGCCAAGAAAGAGAAACTGAAGCTTTCTTT

d_gene: .
len: 15
v_gene: TRBV20-1
j_gene: TRBJ1-2
abundance: .
CDR3aa: CSARDRGRAPYGYTF
CDR3nt: TGCAGTGCTAGAGATCGGGGTAGGGCCCCCTATGGCTACACCTTC

d_gene: TRBD1
len: 17
v_gene: TRBV27
j_gene: TRBJ1-2
abundance: few
CDR3aa: CASSLISRDRVNYGYTF
CDR3nt: TGTGCCAGCAGTTTAATCAGCCGGGACAGGGTAAACTATGGCTACACCTTC

d_gene: .
len: 14
v_gene: TRBV30
j_gene: TRBJ1-2
abundance: .
CDR3aa: CAWSDRAWSYGYTF
CDR3nt: TGTGCCTGGAGTGACAGGGCGTGGAGCTATGGCTACACCTTC

d_gene: TRBD1
len: 14
v_gene: TRBV7-8
j_gene: TRBJ2-2
abundance: .
CDR3aa: CASGRQGSTGELFF
CDR3nt: TGTGCCAGCGGGAGACAGGGGTCCACCGGGGAGCTGTTTTTT

d_gene: .
len: 14
v_gene: TRBV7-2
j_gene: TRBJ1-1
abundance: .
CDR3aa: CASSVAFLSDEAFF
CDR3nt: TGTGCCAGCAGCGTAGCGTTTTTGTCGGATGAAGCTTTCTTT

d_gene: .
len: 14
v_gene: TRBV20-1
j_gene: TRBJ2-5
abundance: .
CDR3aa: CSATWLGRKETQYF
CDR3nt: TGCAGTGCTACCTGGCTCGGAAGAAAAGAGACCCAGTACTTC

d_gene: TRBD1
len: 15
v_gene: TRBV2
j_gene: TRBJ1-1
abundance: .
CDR3aa: CASSAQTGMNTEAFF
CDR3nt: TGTGCCAGCAGTGCACAGACAGGGATGAACACTGAAGCTTTCTTT

d_gene: TRBD1
len: 13
v_gene: TRBV6-2/TRBV6-3
j_gene: TRBJ1-4
abundance: once
CDR3aa: CACKTGAGEKLFF
CDR3nt: TGTGCCTGCAAAACAGGGGCTGGTGAAAAACTGTTTTTT

d_gene: TRBD1
len: 14
v_gene: TRBV28
j_gene: TRBJ1-2
abundance: .
CDR3aa: CASSLIHQGDGYTF
CDR3nt: TGTGCCAGCAGTCTAATTCACCAGGGGGACGGCTACACCTTC

d_gene: .
len: 12
v_gene: TRBV5-6
j_gene: TRBJ1-2
abundance: .
CDR3aa: CASSLESRECTF
CDR3nt: TGTGCCAGCAGCTTGGAGTCGCGAGAGTGCACCTTC

d_gene: .
len: 13
v_gene: TRBV10-3
j_gene: TRBJ1-3
abundance: once
CDR3aa: CAQGGESGNTIYF
CDR3nt: TGTGCGCAGGGAGGCGAGTCCGGAAACACCATATATTTT

d_gene: .
len: 17
v_gene: TRBV4-2
j_gene: TRBJ1-6
abundance: .
CDR3aa: CASSQGQLLSYKSPLHF
CDR3nt: TGTGCCAGCAGCCAAGGACAGCTCTTATCCTATAAGTCACCCCTCCACTTT

d_gene: .
len: 14
v_gene: TRBV15
j_gene: TRBJ2-3
abundance: .
CDR3aa: CATSRVGPTDTQYF
CDR3nt: TGTGCCACCAGCAGAGTAGGGCCCACAGATACGCAGTATTTT

d_gene: .
len: 16
v_gene: TRBV27
j_gene: TRBJ2-3
abundance: .
CDR3aa: CASSPKRASVADTQYF
CDR3nt: TGTGCCAGCAGTCCAAAGCGGGCTAGCGTAGCAGATACGCAGTATTTT

d_gene: .
len: 15
v_gene: TRBV15
j_gene: TRBJ1-5
abundance: .
CDR3aa: CATSTPHGVNQPQHF
CDR3nt: TGTGCCACCAGCACCCCTCACGGTGTCAATCAGCCCCAGCATTTT

d_gene: .
len: 11
v_gene: TRBV30
j_gene: TRBJ2-1
abundance: few
CDR3aa: CAWSVLGEQFF
CDR3nt: TGTGCCTGGAGTGTACTTGGTGAGCAGTTCTTC

d_gene: .
len: 12
v_gene: TRBV6-2/TRBV6-3
j_gene: TRBJ1-1
abundance: .
CDR3aa: CASSARNTEAFF
CDR3nt: TGTGCCAGCAGTGCAAGGAACACTGAAGCTTTCTTT

d_gene: .
len: 17
v_gene: TRBV28
j_gene: TRBJ2-1
abundance: .
CDR3aa: CASSTRDFPSSYNEQFF
CDR3nt: TGTGCCAGCAGTACTCGGGACTTCCCGAGCTCCTACAATGAGCAGTTCTTC

d_gene: .
len: 14
v_gene: TRBV10-3
j_gene: TRBJ2-1
abundance: few
CDR3aa: CAISESGENNEQFF
CDR3nt: TGTGCCATCAGTGAGTCGGGGGAGAACAATGAGCAGTTCTTC

d_gene: .
len: 17
v_gene: TRBV4-3
j_gene: TRBJ2-2
abundance: once
CDR3aa: CASSQDSWPGNTGELFF
CDR3nt: TGCGCCAGCAGCCAAGATTCGTGGCCAGGCAACACCGGGGAGCTGTTTTTT

d_gene: TRBD1
len: 13
v_gene: TRBV20-1
j_gene: TRBJ1-1
abundance: few
CDR3aa: CSAWTGSNTEAFF
CDR3nt: TGCAGTGCCTGGACAGGGTCGAACACTGAAGCTTTCTTT

d_gene: .
len: 12
v_gene: TRBV29-1
j_gene: TRBJ1-2
abundance: few
CDR3aa: CSVDDGSIGYTF
CDR3nt: TGCAGCGTTGACGACGGATCTATTGGCTACACCTTC

d_gene: .
len: 13
v_gene: TRBV9
j_gene: TRBJ2-5
abundance: .
CDR3aa: CASTGGVQETQYF
CDR3nt: TGTGCCAGCACCGGGGGAGTACAAGAGACCCAGTACTTC

d_gene: TRBD1
len: 15
v_gene: TRBV20-1
j_gene: TRBJ1-5
abundance: few
CDR3aa: CSARDRDRVRQPQHF
CDR3nt: TGCAGTGCTAGAGATAGGGACAGGGTAAGGCAGCCCCAGCATTTT

d_gene: .
len: 12
v_gene: TRBV9
j_gene: TRBJ2-7
abundance: .
CDR3aa: CASSGPTYEQYF
CDR3nt: TGTGCCAGCAGCGGTCCGACCTACGAGCAGTACTTC

d_gene: TRBD1
len: 16
v_gene: TRBV7-8
j_gene: TRBJ1-5
abundance: .
CDR3aa: CASSSQGGQGDQPQHF
CDR3nt: TGTGCCAGCAGCTCGCAGGGGGGACAGGGCGATCAGCCCCAGCATTTT

d_gene: TRBD2
len: 14
v_gene: TRBV20-1
j_gene: TRBJ2-7
abundance: few
CDR3aa: CSANLAGGAYEQYF
CDR3nt: TGCAGTGCCAACCTAGCGGGGGGAGCCTACGAGCAGTACTTC

d_gene: .
len: 20
v_gene: TRBV4-3
j_gene: TRBJ2-3
abundance: few
CDR3aa: CASSQLWCDRTYLSTDTQYF
CDR3nt: TGCGCCAGCAGCCAATTATGGTGTGACAGGACATACCTTAGCACAGATACGCAGTATTTT

d_gene: .
len: 15
v_gene: TRBV28
j_gene: TRBJ1-2
abundance: .
CDR3aa: CASSAPSGVNYGYTF
CDR3nt: TGTGCCAGCAGCGCCCCGTCGGGTGTAAACTATGGCTACACCTTC

d_gene: .
len: 14
v_gene: TRBV20-1
j_gene: TRBJ2-2
abundance: few
CDR3aa: CSARDMKSTGELFF
CDR3nt: TGCAGTGCTAGAGATATGAAGTCAACCGGGGAGCTGTTTTTT

d_gene: .
len: 14
v_gene: TRBV7-2
j_gene: TRBJ1-5
abundance: few
CDR3aa: CASSRGQWDQPQHF
CDR3nt: TGTGCCAGCAGCCGAGGACAGTGGGATCAGCCCCAGCATTTT

d_gene: .
len: 15
v_gene: TRBV6-2/TRBV6-3
j_gene: TRBJ1-5
abundance: few
CDR3aa: CASNRGNMGNQPQHF
CDR3nt: TGTGCCAGCAATCGGGGTAATATGGGCAATCAGCCCCAGCATTTT

d_gene: .
len: 16
v_gene: TRBV4-1
j_gene: TRBJ2-1
abundance: .
CDR3aa: CASSQDTVPNYNEQFF
CDR3nt: TGCGCCAGCAGCCAAGATACGGTTCCCAACTACAATGAGCAGTTCTTC

d_gene: .
len: 13
v_gene: TRBV2
j_gene: TRBJ2-1
abundance: .
CDR3aa: CTSTAAYYNEQFF
CDR3nt: TGTACCAGCACGGCTGCCTACTACAATGAGCAGTTCTTC

d_gene: .
len: 15
v_gene: TRBV3-1
j_gene: TRBJ1-1
abundance: .
CDR3aa: CASSQDPMSTTEAFF
CDR3nt: TGTGCCAGCAGCCAAGACCCCATGAGTACCACTGAAGCTTTCTTT